The text below deals with one T cell receptor beta chain. This record comes from a study of blood T cell repertoires in COVID-19. About the research overall: From T cells, B-cell-depleted T cells, or PBMCs came the material, which was cDNA or gDNA.

The Seattle site enrolled patients during active infection and followed them longitudinally. Trimming cost V 0 bases and J 6 bases, with 8 bases left between them. This CDR3 spans 14 amino acids. The germline V gene encodes CDR1 LGHNA and CDR2 YSLEER. TCRdb keeps only in-frame clones here, not all; method: immunoSEQ multiplex PCR. The table lists about 250,000 clones, approximately 88% of them singletons. The source of this sequence is a young woman with COVID-19, enrolled during active disease. Specimen: peripheral blood. V gene TRBV4-3 combines with J gene TRBJ1-4, with D unclear. CDR3 loop: CASSQDGIDEKLFF. CDR3 nucleotides: TGCGCCAGCAGCCAAGATGGCATCGATGAAAAACTGTTTTTT.